These 3 T cell receptor beta chains were all obtained from the same sample, sequenced in a study of identical twins. Each CDR3 protein is one row after TCRdb ran MiXCR on the 5' RACE reads. The sample consists of fewer than 900,000 distinct CDR3 sequences, 15% to 20% of them appearing once. Separately, the same data were catalogued under a study of T cells expressing NK-cell markers.

The sequenced sample was PBMCs. These receptors all come from a woman between 18 and 30 years old in good health.

The rearrangement joins TRBV5-1 to TRBJ2-5, with D possibly called TRBD1 or TRBD2 (5 bases each). Trimming cost V 5 bases and J 5 bases, with 13 bases left between them. Looked up from germline, CDR1 is SGHRS and CDR2 is YFSETQ. The CDR3 consists of 13 residues. The CDR3 sequence is CASRFPEGETQYF. The CDR3 DNA is TGCGCCAGCAGATTTCCTGAGGGGGAGACCCAGTACTTC.

This clonotype was seen more than once but under ten times. This chain connects TRBV6-1 to TRBJ1-2, with 7 bases fitting TRBD1. The V and J ends lost 4 bases and 3 bases, in that order; junction bases with no gene match: 11. CDR1 is MNHNS and CDR2 is SASEGT in the germline V gene. The CDR3 covers 16 residues. The CDR3 protein is CASSAVYRGSDYGYTF. In DNA, the CDR3 is TGTGCCAGCAGTGCCGTCTACAGGGGATCGGACTATGGCTACACCTTC.

The V call is TRBV2, the J call TRBJ2-7, with D hard to call. V lost 8 bases and J 0 bases, leaving 14 bases between the germline ends. From germline, CDR1 is SNHLY and CDR2 FYNNEI. The CDR3 has 14 amino acids. The CDR3 DNA reads as TGTGCCAGCGTCATAGGCTTAAGCTCCTACGAGCAGTACTTC. Protein product: CASVIGLSSYEQYF.